The T cell receptor (beta chain) under discussion was sequenced for a study of memory CD4+ T cells and cytomegalovirus serostatus. Whole-study findings and limits: Suggested: most of the CMV-linked TCR signature lies in CD4+ memory cells.

Repertoires were generated with immunoSEQ multiplex PCR, while TCRdb's copy carries only in-frame clones and drops some. This sample has some 46,000 clones, with more than 60% found just once. Note on this clone: Antigen unknown.

Single viable CD3+CD4+CD8-CD45RO+ cells were sorted as the memory CD4+ T cells. CMV serostatus came from serum IgG against pp150, pp28, p38, p52. This clonotype was sampled from an adult in good health and CMV-seronegative. The sequenced material came from memory CD4+ T cells from blood.

The CDR3 nucleotides read TGTGCCAGCAGACCGGGACAGCCTACAGATACGCAGTATTTT. It encodes CASRPGQPTDTQYF. This chain joins TRBV6-5 and TRBJ2-3, with TRBD1 matching 7 bases. The germline V gene has CDR1 MNHEY and CDR2 SVGAGI. The CDR3 loop spans 14 amino acids. J was trimmed by 3 bases and V by 6 bases; bases with no gene match: 6.